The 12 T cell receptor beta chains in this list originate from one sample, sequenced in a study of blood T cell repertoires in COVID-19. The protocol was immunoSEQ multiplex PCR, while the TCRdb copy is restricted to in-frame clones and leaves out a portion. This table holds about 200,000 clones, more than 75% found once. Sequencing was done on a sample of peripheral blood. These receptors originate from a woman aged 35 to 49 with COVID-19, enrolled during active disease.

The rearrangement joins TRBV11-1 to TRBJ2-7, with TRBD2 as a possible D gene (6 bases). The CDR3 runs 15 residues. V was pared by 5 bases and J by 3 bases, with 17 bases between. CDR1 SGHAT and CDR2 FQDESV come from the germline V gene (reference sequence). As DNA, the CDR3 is TGTGCCAGCAGCCTCGTCGCCAGGGAGGTCTACGAGCAGTACTTC. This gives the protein CASSLVAREVYEQYF.

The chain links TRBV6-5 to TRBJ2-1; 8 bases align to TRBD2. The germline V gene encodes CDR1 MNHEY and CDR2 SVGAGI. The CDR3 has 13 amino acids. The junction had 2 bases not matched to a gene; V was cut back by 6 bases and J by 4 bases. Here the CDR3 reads CASRAGGYNEQFF. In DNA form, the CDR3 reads TGTGCCAGCAGGGCGGGGGGATACAATGAGCAGTTCTTC.

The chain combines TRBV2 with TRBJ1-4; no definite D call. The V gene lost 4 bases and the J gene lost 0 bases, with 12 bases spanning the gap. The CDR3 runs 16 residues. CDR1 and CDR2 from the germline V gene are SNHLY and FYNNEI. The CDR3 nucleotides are TGTGCCAGCAGTGTGAGGGTAATAGCAACTAATGAAAAACTGTTTTTT. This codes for CASSVRVIATNEKLFF. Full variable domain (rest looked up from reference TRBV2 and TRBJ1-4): EPEVTQTPSHQVTQMGQEVILRCVPISNHLYFYWYRQILGQKVEFLVSFYNNEISEKSEIFDDQFSVERPDGSNFTLKIRSTKLEDSAMYFCASSVRVIATNEKLFFGSGTQLSVL.

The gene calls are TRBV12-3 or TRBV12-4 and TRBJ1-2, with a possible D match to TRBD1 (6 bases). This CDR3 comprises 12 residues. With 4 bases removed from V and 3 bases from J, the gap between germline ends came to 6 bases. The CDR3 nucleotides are TGTGCCAGCAGTTACAGGGACTATGGCTACACCTTC. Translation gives CASSYRDYGYTF.

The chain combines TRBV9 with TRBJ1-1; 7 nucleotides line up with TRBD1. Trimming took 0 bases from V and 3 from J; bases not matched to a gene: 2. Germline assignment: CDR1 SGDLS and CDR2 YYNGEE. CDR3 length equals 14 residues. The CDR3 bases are TGTGCCAGCAGCGTAGCAACAGGGGACACTGAAGCTTTCTTT. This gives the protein CASSVATGDTEAFF.

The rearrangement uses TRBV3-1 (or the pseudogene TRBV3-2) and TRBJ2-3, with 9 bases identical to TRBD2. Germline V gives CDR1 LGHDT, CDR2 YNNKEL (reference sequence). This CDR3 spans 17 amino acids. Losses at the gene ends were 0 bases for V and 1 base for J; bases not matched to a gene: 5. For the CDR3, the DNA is TGTGCCAGCAGCCAAGATCGAGCTAGCGGGGGCACAGATACGCAGTATTTT. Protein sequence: CASSQDRASGGTDTQYF.

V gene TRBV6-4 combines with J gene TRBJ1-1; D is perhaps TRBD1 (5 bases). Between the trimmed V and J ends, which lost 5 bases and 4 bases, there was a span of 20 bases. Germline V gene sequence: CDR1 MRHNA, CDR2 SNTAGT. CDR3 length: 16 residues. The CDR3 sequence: CASSPQPGRVSTEAFF. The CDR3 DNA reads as TGTGCCAGCAGTCCACAGCCTGGCAGGGTATCCACTGAAGCTTTCTTT.

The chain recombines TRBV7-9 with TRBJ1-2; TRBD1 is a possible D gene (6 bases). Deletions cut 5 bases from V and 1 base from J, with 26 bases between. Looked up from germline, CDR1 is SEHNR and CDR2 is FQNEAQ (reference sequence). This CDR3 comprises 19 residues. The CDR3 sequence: CASSALPLTTGPVNYGYTF. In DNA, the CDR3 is TGTGCCAGCAGCGCACTCCCCCTTACGACAGGCCCCGTTAACTATGGCTACACCTTC.

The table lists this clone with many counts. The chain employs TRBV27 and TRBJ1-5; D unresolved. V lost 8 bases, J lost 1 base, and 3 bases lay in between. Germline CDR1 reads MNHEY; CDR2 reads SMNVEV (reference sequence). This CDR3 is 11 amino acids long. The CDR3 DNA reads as TGTGCCAGCGGCAGCAATCAGCCCCAGCATTTT. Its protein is CASGSNQPQHF.

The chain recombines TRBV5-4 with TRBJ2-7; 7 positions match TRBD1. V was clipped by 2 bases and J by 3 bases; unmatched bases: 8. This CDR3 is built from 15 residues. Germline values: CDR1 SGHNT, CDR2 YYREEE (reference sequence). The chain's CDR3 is CASSFTTGSLYEQYF. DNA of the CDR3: TGTGCCAGCAGCTTCACGACAGGGAGCCTCTACGAGCAGTACTTC.

The CDR3 coding sequence is TGTGCCATCAGTGAGTCCCGGAGTTCGGGAGATACGCAGTATTTT. It yields the protein CAISESRSSGDTQYF. The gene calls are TRBV10-3 and TRBJ2-3; D is undetermined. In germline, CDR1 is ENHRY, CDR2 SYGVKD. This CDR3 has 15 amino acids. The V end was cut by 0 bases, the J end by 5 bases, with 12 bases between.

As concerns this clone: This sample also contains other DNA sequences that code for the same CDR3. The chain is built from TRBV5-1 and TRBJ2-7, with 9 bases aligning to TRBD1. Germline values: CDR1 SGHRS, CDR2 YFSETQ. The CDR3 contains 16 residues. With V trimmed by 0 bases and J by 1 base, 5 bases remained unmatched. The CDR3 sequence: CASSLGPGQGSYEQYF. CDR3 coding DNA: TGCGCCAGCAGCTTGGGCCCGGGACAGGGATCCTACGAGCAGTACTTC.